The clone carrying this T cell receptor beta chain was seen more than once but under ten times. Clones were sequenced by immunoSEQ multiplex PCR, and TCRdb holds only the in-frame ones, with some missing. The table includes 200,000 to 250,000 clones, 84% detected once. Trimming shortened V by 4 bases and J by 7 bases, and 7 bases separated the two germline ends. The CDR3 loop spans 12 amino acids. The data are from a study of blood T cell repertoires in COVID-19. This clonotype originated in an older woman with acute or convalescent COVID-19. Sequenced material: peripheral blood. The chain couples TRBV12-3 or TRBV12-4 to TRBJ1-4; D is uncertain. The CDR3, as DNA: TGTGCCAGCAGTTCCGCGGGTGAAAAACTGTTTTTT. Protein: CASSSAGEKLFF.